The TCR beta chain described here comes from a study of neurological immune-mediated disorders (dated by TCRdb to about 2019). With regard to the full study: Peripheral blood TCR-beta repertoires from patients with HTLV-I-associated myelopathy (HAM/TSP), patients with multiple sclerosis, and healthy controls were compared in the study using UMI-based sequencing. Alongside PBMC samples, the set of about 100 TCR-beta libraries contained longitudinal samples, technical triplicates, and paired CD4+ and CD8+ T-cell subsets that had been sorted. The cohort comprised 68 subjects: 15 or so HAM/TSP patients, approximately 34 multiple sclerosis patients and approximately 20 healthy controls.

CDR1 and CDR2, looked up from the germline V gene, are SGHTA and FQGNSA. A distance of 12 bases separates the germline ends of V and J, which lose 1 base and 1 base respectively. The CDR3 has 16 amino acids, counting the end cysteine and phenylalanine. The only DNA kept is the CDR3, 48 bases in frame from the first base. cDNA synthesis used template-switch 5'RACE with a primer carrying a 10-nucleotide random unique molecular identifier tagging each TCR transcript. Each sequencing run produced over 180 million TCR-beta sequences covering 15-18 subjects. The RNeasy kit was used for extraction of total RNA. TCR-beta VDJ regions were amplified with primers for the TCR constant region and the 5'RACE anchor, using the KAPA Real-time Library Amplification kit. A first PCR added sample indexes and Illumina adaptors, and a second PCR then raised library yield. After purification with Ampure beads, the TCR product of roughly 650 bp was size-selected on a 2% E-gel SizeSelection system. Before pooling, library quality was checked on a Bioanalyzer, concentration was measured with Qubit, and libraries were quantified with the Kapa Library Quantification kit. An Illumina HiSeq 2500 was used to sequence the libraries paired-end at 2 x 150 bp. To increase sequence diversity, roughly 24-30% phiX was spiked into each library pool. The study's own analysis went as follows. The quality-filtered reads were processed with the UMI-based MiGEC pipeline, whose error correction step removed more than 75% of the raw TCR sequences. VDJ genes were aligned to IMGT germline references, and each clonotype was defined by a unique CDR3 amino acid sequence together with V-J genes. VDJtools evaluated clonal expansion, Shannon diversity and CDR3 relatedness (CalcPairwiseDistances, ClusterSamples); CLCbio workbench built phylogenetic trees. A clone was classed as expanded if it had 8 or more unique UMIs, a cutoff based on coefficient-of-variation modelling across technical triplicates. TCRdb's own reprocessing of the public reads used fastp at Q25 and MiXCR and kept productive beta chains. CDR3 protein duplicates are merged, each entry listing the most common genes and DNA. The V and J calls were not made by the authors but by TCRdb's processing. In all, the sample holds over 25,000 distinct CDR3 sequences, and less than 15% of those were seen once. The leading ten clones occupy almost 8% of the sample.

On the study overall, not on this receptor specifically: No identical CDR3 amino acid sequences were found to be shared among expanded clones across subjects, suggesting that TCR-beta repertoires were private in all groups. TCR clonal expansion was highest in HAM/TSP patients and lowest in MS patients, with MS patients falling below even healthy controls.

This clonotype was seen at least ten times. Its antigen is still unknown. Base-call qualities are not available, and no considerably larger clone is one nucleotide away. The healthy controls were volunteers from a blood bank in Maryland, USA. Libraries from unsorted PBMCs were made from 2 million PBMCs kept in RNAlater at -80 degrees C until RNA extraction. PBMCs were separated from peripheral blood using Ficoll-Hypaque density gradient centrifugation and then cryopreserved in liquid nitrogen. This TCR was recovered from a man in his fifties or sixties in good health. The specimen sequenced was PBMCs. This sequence uses TRBV7-2 and TRBJ2-3; TRBD1 might be the D gene, on 6 matching bases. The bases read TGTGCCAGCAGCTTAGAGACCAGGGGTGGCACAGATACGCAGTATTTT. It encodes CASSLETRGGTDTQYF.